The 26 T cell receptor beta chains below all came from one sample that was sequenced in a study of blood T cells in healthy people across ages. Primers used in a second PCR of roughly 6 to 12 cycles were a sample-barcoded 5' primer and a J-beta primer mix. TCRdb re-derived calls from the 5' RACE reads in MiXCR, one entry per CDR3 protein. Of about 800,000 distinct CDR3 sequences in the sample, roughly 46% are singletons; the top ten hold around 18%. The specimen was blood. Source of these receptors: a man at least 80 years old in good health.

V is TRBV25-1 and J is TRBJ1-1; D may be TRBD1 (5 bases). This CDR3 region has 16 residues. V was cut by 1 base and J by 6 bases, with 18 bases left in between. The germline V gene has CDR1 MGHDK and CDR2 SYGVNS. CDR3 protein: CASSESAWLGAPEAFF. DNA for the CDR3: TGTGCCAGCAGTGAATCGGCATGGTTAGGGGCGCCTGAAGCTTTCTTT.

The rearrangement joins TRBV20-1 to TRBJ2-7; 7 nucleotides agree with TRBD1. V lost 2 bases and J lost 0; bases outside the gene matches: 7. CDR1 DFQATT and CDR2 SNEGSKA come from the germline V gene (reference sequence). The CDR3 loop spans 15 amino acids. The CDR3 DNA reads TGCAGTGCTAGAATACAGGGGCCGAGCTCCTACGAGCAGTACTTC. Protein product: CSARIQGPSSYEQYF.

The rearrangement uses TRBV20-1 and TRBJ1-4; tentatively, D is TRBD1 (5 bases). Germline CDR1 reads DFQATT; CDR2 reads SNEGSKA (reference sequence). The CDR3 length is 15 residues. V was clipped by 0 bases and J by 5 bases, with 13 bases between them. CDR3 in amino acids: CSARDLTVKNEKLFF. The CDR3, as DNA: TGCAGTGCTAGAGACCTGACAGTTAAGAATGAAAAACTGTTTTTT.

This clonotype was observed a few times. The V and J genes are TRBV5-1 and TRBJ2-7; D uncertain. Germline CDR1 and CDR2: SGHRS and YFSETQ. Between the trimmed V and J ends, which lost 0 bases and 0 bases, there was a span of 7 bases. The CDR3 is made up of 14 amino acids. The CDR3 DNA is TGCGCCAGCAGCTTGGAGGTTAGCTCCTACGAGCAGTACTTC. This encodes CASSLEVSSYEQYF.

The chain uses TRBV27 and TRBJ2-5; TRBD2 is a possible D gene (6 bases). Germline lookup yields CDR1 MNHEY and CDR2 SMNVEV (reference sequence). V lost 4 bases and J lost 11, with 26 bases in between. The CDR3 length is 16 residues. This chain's CDR3 is CASSSTQAGRDREQYF. The CDR3 nucleotides are TGTGCCAGCAGTTCCACCCAAGCGGGCAGAGATCGGGAGCAGTACTTC.

V is TRBV4-3 and J is TRBJ1-2, with unresolved D. The CDR3 length is 15 residues. V was cut by 0 bases and J by 2 bases, with 10 bases left in between. The germline V gene has CDR1 LGHNA and CDR2 YSLEER. The CDR3 DNA reads as TGCGCCAGCAGCCAAGAGATGGGATTCAACTATGGCTACACCTTC. Its translation is CASSQEMGFNYGYTF.

This clonotype has more than one count but fewer than ten. J is TRBJ2-3 and V is TRBV4-2; 7 nucleotides match TRBD2. CDR1 and CDR2 from the germline V gene are LGHNA and YNFKEQ. V dropped 0 bases and J dropped 1; count of bases not matched to a gene: 7. The CDR3 loop spans 17 amino acids. In DNA, the CDR3 is TGTGCCAGCAGCCAAGATCTAGCGGCGGGCGGCACAGATACGCAGTATTTT. It yields the protein CASSQDLAAGGTDTQYF.

This clonotype occurred a few times. The genes are TRBV24-1 and TRBJ2-1; 7 bases map to TRBD2. The CDR3 runs 14 residues. The junction had 9 bases not matched to a gene; V was cut back by 6 bases and J by 8 bases. The V gene's germline CDR1 is KGHDR and CDR2 SFDVKD. The CDR3 coding sequence is TGTGCCACCAGTAAAGGAAGCGGGATAGATGAGCAGTTCTTC. It yields the protein CATSKGSGIDEQFF.

The J gene is TRBJ1-5, the V gene TRBV6-8; possibly TRBD1 for D (5 bases). The V end lost 2 bases, the J end lost 0 bases, and 5 bases lay between the germline ends. Germline values: CDR1 MNHGY, CDR2 SAAAGT. The CDR3 contains 14 residues. CDR3 protein: CASSYDSSNQPQHF. The CDR3 bases are TGTGCCAGCAGTTACGACAGTAGCAATCAGCCCCAGCATTTT.

CDR3 sequence reads: CASSRLRNSYEQYF. The CDR3, as DNA: TGTGCCAGCAGTCGACTCAGGAACTCCTACGAGCAGTACTTC. This chain links TRBV12-3 or TRBV12-4 with TRBJ2-7; D gene uncertain. V lost 5 bases, J lost 0 bases, and 11 bases lay in between. The CDR3 is 14 residues long.

The chain couples TRBV9 to TRBJ1-4; a weak D match, TRBD1 (5 bases). V lost 4 bases and J lost 6, with 16 bases in between. The CDR3 totals 15 residues. Germline loops: CDR1 SGDLS, CDR2 YYNGEE. CDR3 amino acids: CASSLGATRDEKLFF. In DNA form, the CDR3 reads TGTGCCAGCAGCCTAGGGGCAACCCGGGATGAAAAACTGTTTTTT.

V gene TRBV18 combines with J gene TRBJ2-1, with a tentative D call TRBD1 (5 bases). V lost 0 bases and J lost 13, with 19 bases in between. The CDR3 sequence is 15 residues long. Germline CDR1 and CDR2: KGHSH and LQKENI. The CDR3 here is CASSPPAQSTETQFF. CDR3 nucleotide sequence: TGTGCCAGCTCACCACCGGCCCAGTCGACAGAGACCCAGTTCTTC.

This chain joins TRBV11-3 and TRBJ2-4; the D gene is possibly TRBD1 (5 bases). Near its end, the DNA agrees better with TRBJ2-5, so the J call may be wrong. The germline CDR1 and CDR2 sequences are SGHNT and YENEEA. This CDR3 region has 14 residues. CDR3 coding DNA: TGTGCCAGCAGCAGATACAGGAGTCAAGAGACCCAGTACTTC. Translation: CASSRYRSQETQYF.

This chain uses TRBV12-3 or TRBV12-4 with TRBJ2-1; 7 bases line up with TRBD1. This CDR3 has 14 amino acids. The J segment lost 3 bases and the V segment lost 4 bases, leaving 3 bases of the junction unmatched. CDR3: CASSSPGGYNEQFF. The CDR3, as DNA: TGTGCCAGCAGTTCTCCAGGGGGCTACAATGAGCAGTTCTTC.

The J gene is TRBJ2-6, the V gene TRBV20-1; tentatively, D is TRBD1 (6 bases). The CDR3 is made up of 15 amino acids. Between the trimmed V and J ends, which lost 6 bases and 0 bases, there was a span of 12 bases. The germline V gene has CDR1 DFQATT and CDR2 SNEGSKA (reference sequence). The DNA of the CDR3 is TGCAGTGCCGGGGACACGGCCTCTGGGGCCAACGTCCTGACTTTC. Translating gives CSAGDTASGANVLTF.

This clonotype was observed many times. The chain uses TRBV29-1 and TRBJ2-5; 12 bases are shared with TRBD1. The CDR3 length is 15 residues. Trimming took 2 bases from V and 5 from J; bases not matched to a gene: 6. CDR1 is SQVTM, CDR2 ANQGSEA, per germline. The CDR3 spells CSVEKRDRGPETQYF. Here the CDR3 DNA reads TGCAGCGTTGAAAAGCGGGACAGGGGGCCGGAGACCCAGTACTTC.

This clonotype has just a few counts. Mismatch with germline at one junction end may stem from a read error. The chain combines TRBV5-1 with TRBJ2-7; D unclear. The CDR3 contains 13 residues. Per the germline V gene, CDR1 is SGHRS and CDR2 is YFSETQ. The CDR3, as DNA: TGTGCCAGCAGTGTCGACGGAGCCTACGAGCAGTACTTC. It specifies CASSVDGAYEQYF.

The J gene is TRBJ2-3, the V gene TRBV6-6; D is possibly TRBD1 (5 bases). Germline CDR1 MNHNY, CDR2 SVGAGI (reference sequence). V was pared by 1 base and J by 3 bases, with 8 bases between. The CDR3 loop spans 14 amino acids. CDR3 bases: TGTGCCAGCAGTTACTTTGCAGGGACAGATACGCAGTATTTT. Translation gives CASSYFAGTDTQYF.

The chain employs TRBV18 and TRBJ2-4, with 11 bases lining up with TRBD1. Near its end, the DNA agrees better with TRBJ2-7, so the J call may be wrong. The CDR3 totals 17 residues. CDR1 and CDR2 from the germline V gene are KGHSH and LQKENI. The chain's CDR3 is CASSPRSPGQGAYEQYF. In DNA, the CDR3 is TGTGCCAGCTCACCCAGATCACCGGGACAGGGGGCCTACGAGCAGTACTTC.

The chain uses TRBV20-1 and TRBJ1-4; unclear D gene. The CDR3 is 13 residues long. Germline CDR1 reads DFQATT; CDR2 reads SNEGSKA (reference sequence). V lost 3 bases, J lost 7 bases, and 12 bases lay in between. The CDR3 region is CSASFTGSEKLFF. DNA of the CDR3: TGCAGTGCTAGTTTTACGGGGAGTGAAAAACTGTTTTTT.

This clonotype was found a few times. The V and J genes are TRBV29-1 and TRBJ2-5, with D maybe TRBD2 (5 bases). Trimming shortened V by 8 bases and J by 3 bases, and 16 bases separated the two germline ends. Germline V CDR1 and CDR2: SQVTM, ANQGSEA. The CDR3 contains 13 residues. CDR3 region: CSKSGGDKETQYF. In nucleotides, the CDR3 is TGCAGCAAATCTGGAGGCGATAAAGAGACCCAGTACTTC.

The chain couples TRBV12-3 or TRBV12-4 to TRBJ2-7; tentatively, D is TRBD2 (6 bases). The length of the CDR3 is 15 residues. V gave up 6 bases and J gave up 2 bases, with 17 bases separating them. The CDR3 here is CASRKGDGSTYEQYF. The CDR3 coding sequence is TGTGCCAGCAGGAAGGGTGACGGGAGTACCTACGAGCAGTACTTC.

In this sample, this clonotype turned up a few times. This chain connects TRBV20-1 to TRBJ2-5; 9 bases fit TRBD1. This CDR3 comprises 14 residues. Unmatched junction bases numbered 8, after V lost 3 bases and J lost 6 bases. The germline gives CDR1 DFQATT, CDR2 SNEGSKA (reference sequence). The CDR3 sequence: CSASSGQGRQTQYF. DNA for the CDR3: TGCAGTGCTAGTTCGGGACAGGGCCGACAGACCCAGTACTTC.

The chain uses TRBV20-1 and TRBJ2-1; D is unresolved. Trimming removed 1 base from V and 13 bases from J, with 8 bases in between. From germline, CDR1 is DFQATT and CDR2 SNEGSKA (reference sequence). This CDR3 is 10 amino acids long. In nucleotides, the CDR3 is TGCAGTGCTAGAGTGGAGACCCAGTTCTTC. It translates to CSARVETQFF.

This chain uses TRBV5-8 with TRBJ1-4; D is ambiguous. The germline CDR1 and CDR2 sequences are SGHTS and YDEGEE. The CDR3 is made up of 15 amino acids. V lost 4 bases and J lost 7, with 17 bases in between. Written as DNA, the CDR3 is TGTGCCAGCAGCGTGGTAGGCCAGCCAGGTGAAAAACTGTTTTTT. Its translation is CASSVVGQPGEKLFF.

This clonotype was observed a handful of times. This could be a read error, since a much larger clone is one nucleotide away. The chain links TRBV7-3 to TRBJ2-1; no definite D call. The closer fit of TRBJ2-7 to the DNA end suggests the J call may be wrong. CDR3 length equals 13 residues. Germline CDR1 is SGHTA and CDR2 is FQGTGA. The CDR3 bases are TGTGCCAGCAGCTTAGCGGCTTACAATGAGCAGTACTTC. Residues: CASSLAAYNEQYF.